Shown below are 20 T cell receptor beta chains from a single sample sequenced in a study of T cells in Graves' hyperthyroidism and ophthalmopathy (dated by TCRdb to about 2019). Libraries were prepared through multiplex PCR. TCRdb lists the instrument as Illumina HiSeq 2000. TCR beta CDR3 regions were amplified from RNA transcripts. A first-round RT-PCR of the TCR CDR3 used the HTBI primer set with the Qiagen OneStep RT-PCR kit. TCRdb cleaned the public reads at Q25 with fastp, built clones with MiXCR and kept in-frame beta chains. Each CDR3 protein appears once, grouped with its most common genes and DNA. Recorded for this sample are some 250,000 distinct CDR3 sequences; around 15% of them occurred a single time. Around 31% of the sample is held by the ten biggest clonotypes. Sequencing was carried out using blood. The receptors here all came from a woman between 50 and 59 years old with Graves' hyperthyroidism that later progressed to Graves' ophthalmopathy.

There are many counts of this clonotype. V is TRBV11-2 and J is TRBJ1-1, with D hard to call. Germline-derived CDR1 and CDR2 are SGHAT and FQNNGV. This CDR3 spans 13 amino acids. V lost 5 bases to trimming and J lost 1 base, with 8 bases between them. Here the CDR3 reads CASSPRRNTEAFF. CDR3 coding DNA: TGTGCCAGCAGCCCAAGGAGGAACACTGAAGCTTTCTTT.

J is TRBJ1-2 and V is TRBV20-1, with D tentatively TRBD1 (5 bases). Germline V lookup: CDR1 DFQATT, CDR2 SNEGSKA (reference sequence). CDR3 length equals 13 residues. V shed 0 bases and J shed 4 bases, with 9 bases lying between them. Here the CDR3 DNA reads TGCAGTGCTAGAGATCGGGGGACCTATGGCTACACCTTC. It codes for CSARDRGTYGYTF.

This clonotype was detected many times. This chain connects TRBV2 to TRBJ1-4; D gene uncertain. V gave up 8 bases and J gave up 5 bases, with 12 bases separating them. CDR1 and CDR2 (germline): SNHLY, FYNNEI. This CDR3 region has 13 residues. This chain's CDR3 is CASRGLANEKLFF. The DNA for the CDR3 is TGTGCCAGCCGGGGTCTAGCGAATGAAAAACTGTTTTTT.

Notes on this clonotype: A read error is possible here, since a much larger clone lies one base away. The rearrangement uses TRBV7-9 and TRBJ2-7; tentative D call: TRBD1 (5 bases). Germline CDR1 and CDR2: SEHNR and FQNEAQ (reference sequence). This CDR3 has 11 amino acids. V was cut by 5 bases and J by 9 bases, with 11 bases left in between. CDR3 in amino acids: CASSTTDGQYF. Here the CDR3 DNA reads TGTGCCAGCAGCACGACAGACGGGCAGTACTTC.

The chain employs TRBV7-9 and TRBJ1-1, with D unclear. V was cut by 0 bases and J by 1 base, with 12 bases left in between. The CDR3 consists of 16 residues. CDR1 and CDR2 (germline): SEHNR, FQNEAQ (reference sequence). CDR3 nucleotide sequence: TGTGCCAGCAGCTTAGCGCGAGGCACAGCGAACACTGAAGCTTTCTTT. This sequence encodes CASSLARGTANTEAFF.

Many counts were recorded for this clonotype. V is TRBV28 and J is TRBJ2-1, with a possible D match to TRBD2 (5 bases). The germline V gene has CDR1 MDHEN and CDR2 SYDVKM. Trimming took off 6 bases at V and 0 bases at J, with 15 bases between the two ends. This CDR3 has 16 amino acids. Here the CDR3 DNA reads TGTGCCAGCAGGCTTCCGGGGAATCCCTCCTACAATGAGCAGTTCTTC. This sequence encodes CASRLPGNPSYNEQFF.

This clonotype was counted between two and nine times. V is TRBV10-3 and J is TRBJ2-5, with 8 positions matching TRBD2. Germline V CDR1 and CDR2: ENHRY, SYGVKD. V trimming: 10 bases; J trimming: 1 base; junction bases outside the gene matches: 8. The CDR3 spans 14 residues. CDR3 region: CATQLADAQETQYF. In nucleotides, the CDR3 is TGTGCCACCCAACTAGCGGATGCCCAAGAGACCCAGTACTTC.

This sequence joins TRBV5-1 and TRBJ1-1, with unresolved D. V lost 0 bases, J lost 4 bases, and 22 bases lay in between. The CDR3 consists of 18 residues. Germline values: CDR1 SGHRS, CDR2 YFSETQ. CDR3 bases: TGCGCCAGCAGCTTGGAATCCCAAAACTTAGTGGCGGTCACTGAAGCTTTCTTT. It encodes CASSLESQNLVAVTEAFF.

This clonotype was seen many times. The V gene is TRBV6-1, the J gene TRBJ1-2; 7 bases align to TRBD1. V shed 6 bases and J 4 bases; nucleotides not matched to a gene: 11. The CDR3 runs 15 residues. Germline V lookup: CDR1 MNHNS, CDR2 SASEGT. CDR3: CASSKGQGGTYGYTF. The DNA for the CDR3 is TGTGCCAGCAGCAAGGGTCAGGGGGGAACCTATGGCTACACCTTC.

The J gene is TRBJ1-1, the V gene TRBV18; 8 nucleotides match TRBD1. This CDR3 has 14 amino acids. The germline V gene has CDR1 KGHSH and CDR2 LQKENI. J gave up 10 bases and V 3 bases, and 10 bases lay outside the gene matches. CDR3: CASSPTGEGRGAFF. CDR3 coding DNA: TGTGCCAGCTCACCGACAGGGGAGGGTCGGGGAGCTTTCTTT.

This clonotype was picked up a small number of times. Its ends do not fully match the called genes, so a read error is possible. The CDR3 coding sequence is TGCAGTGCTAGAGATCTCAGGGAAGAGGCCCAGTACTTC. Its protein product is CSARDLREEAQYF. This chain links TRBV20-1 with TRBJ2-5, with D maybe TRBD1 (5 bases). The CDR3 contains 13 residues. From germline, CDR1 is DFQATT and CDR2 SNEGSKA (reference sequence).

This clonotype showed up many times. V gene TRBV9 combines with J gene TRBJ2-7, with 10 bases fitting TRBD2. Per germline, CDR1 SGDLS and CDR2 YYNGEE. CDR3 length: 15 residues. V shed 4 bases and J 2 bases; nucleotides not matched to a gene: 6. This chain's CDR3 is CASSIGTSAAYEQYF. The CDR3, as DNA: TGTGCCAGCAGCATCGGGACTAGCGCTGCCTACGAGCAGTACTTC.

This clonotype was seen a few times. The DNA of the CDR3 is TGCAGTGCTAGATCCGAGGGACAGGACCTACCTCTGGCTTTCTTT. It yields the protein CSARSEGQDLPLAFF. V gene TRBV20-1 combines with J gene TRBJ1-1, with 8 positions matching TRBD1. The germline V gene encodes CDR1 DFQATT and CDR2 SNEGSKA (reference sequence). The CDR3 sequence is 15 residues long. V trimming: 2 bases; J trimming: 11 bases; junction bases outside the gene matches: 16.

This clonotype was counted a few times. The CDR3 DNA follows: TGTGCCAGCAACTCTTTTGGCGAGCAGTACTTC. This codes for CASNSFGEQYF. The chain is built from TRBV7-9 and TRBJ2-7; unclear D gene. This CDR3 is 11 amino acids long. Germline CDR1 is SEHNR and CDR2 is FQNEAQ (reference sequence). Trimming removed 7 bases from V and 6 bases from J, with 10 bases in between.

There are many counts of this clonotype. The chain joins TRBV12-5 to TRBJ2-1; D not certain. Germline V lookup: CDR1 LGHNT, CDR2 FRNRAP. Between the trimmed V and J ends, which lost 2 bases and 5 bases, there was a span of 7 bases. The CDR3 extends over 13 amino acids. The CDR3 is CASGLSGNNEQFF. The CDR3 nucleotides read TGTGCTAGTGGTTTGTCTGGGAACAATGAGCAGTTCTTC.

A few counts support this clonotype. This rearrangement joins TRBV4-2 to TRBJ1-2, with D unclear. The V gene's germline CDR1 is LGHNA and CDR2 YNFKEQ. The CDR3 consists of 14 residues. The ends were cut back, 2 bases at V and 7 bases at J, with 14 bases in the middle. CDR3 nucleotides: TGTGCCAGCAGCCAACTCACGGACGAGGCTGGCTACACCTTC. Amino acid sequence: CASSQLTDEAGYTF.

The chain couples TRBV6-1 to TRBJ2-7, with D unclear. The CDR3 extends over 14 amino acids. V was pared by 5 bases and J by 0 bases, with 11 bases between. From germline, CDR1 is MNHNS and CDR2 SASEGT. CDR3 in DNA: TGTGCCAGCAGTCCGCGCCGTTACTCCTACGAGCAGTACTTC. This codes for CASSPRRYSYEQYF.

This clonotype has a count of ten or more. This rearrangement joins TRBV7-2 to TRBJ2-7; D call uncertain. CDR3 length: 12 amino acids. V lost 3 bases, J lost 0 bases, and 3 bases lay in between. In germline, CDR1 is SGHTA, CDR2 FQGNSA. The CDR3 reads CASSFPSYEQYF. CDR3 in DNA: TGTGCCAGCAGCTTCCCCTCCTACGAGCAGTACTTC.

This clonotype came up many times. V and J are TRBV28 and TRBJ2-3; 10 bases line up with TRBD1. Trimming at V came to 5 bases and at J to 5 bases, leaving 4 bases not matched to a gene. The CDR3 has 14 residues. The germline V gene encodes CDR1 MDHEN and CDR2 SYDVKM. The CDR3 here is CASSDRGLGDTQYF. CDR3 sequence (DNA): TGTGCCAGCAGTGACAGGGGGCTCGGAGATACGCAGTATTTT.

This clonotype appeared many times. J is TRBJ1-1 and V is TRBV6-5; 8 bases map to TRBD1. Germline V CDR1 and CDR2: MNHEY, SVGAGI. The ends lost 2 bases at V and 5 bases at J; junction bases unmatched: 7. The CDR3 is made up of 15 amino acids. The CDR3 loop reads CASSYPTGEDTEAFF. The CDR3 DNA follows: TGTGCCAGCAGTTACCCGACAGGGGAGGATACTGAAGCTTTCTTT.